The 16 T cell receptor beta chains reported below all come from one sample, sequenced in a study of cytomegalovirus exposure and HLA in healthy donors. Amplification used 60 Vbeta primers and 13 Jbeta primers. Some clones are missing from TCRdb's copy, which holds only in-frame ones; the method was immunoSEQ multiplex PCR. The sample consists of about 140,000 clones, about three fifths of them appearing once. Specimen: PBMCs. These receptors originate from a male donor in good health and CMV-seronegative.

This clone was seen more than once but under ten times. The genes are TRBV7-9 and TRBJ1-5; 10 nucleotides line up with TRBD1. This CDR3 is 16 amino acids long. V dropped 4 bases and J dropped 5; count of bases not matched to a gene: 8. CDR1 is SEHNR and CDR2 is FQNEAQ in the germline V gene (reference sequence). The CDR3, as DNA: TGTGCCAGCAGCTCCTGGTCCGGGACAGGGGATCAGCCCCAGCATTTT. Amino acids: CASSSWSGTGDQPQHF.

The rearrangement uses TRBV5-4 and TRBJ1-6; tentatively, D is TRBD1 (6 bases). Germline CDR1 reads SGHNT; CDR2 reads YYREEE (reference sequence). This CDR3 has 13 residues. Trimming removed 0 bases at V and 14 bases at J, with 12 bases between. In DNA form, the CDR3 reads TGTGCCAGCAGCTTGGAACAGGGAATGGCCCTCCACTTT. Translating gives CASSLEQGMALHF. The whole variable domain, remainder taken from reference TRBV5-4 and TRBJ1-6, is ETGVTQSPTHLIKTRGQQVTLRCSSQSGHNTVSWYQQALGQGPQFIFQYYREEENGRGNFPPRFSGLQFPNYSSELNVNALELDDSALYLCASSLEQGMALHFGNGTRLTVT.

This chain connects TRBV5-6 to TRBJ1-2; 12 nucleotides line up with TRBD1. J was trimmed by 8 bases and V by 4 bases; bases with no gene match: 15. From germline, CDR1 is SGHDT and CDR2 YYEEEE. This CDR3 has 17 residues. The CDR3 sequence: CASSRAGQGAIVYGYTF. CDR3 nucleotides: TGTGCCAGCAGCCGGGCGGGACAGGGGGCAATCGTCTACGGCTACACCTTC.

The chain uses TRBV18 and TRBJ2-3; D is undetermined. Germline values: CDR1 KGHSH, CDR2 LQKENI. The CDR3 contains 16 residues. Trimming stripped 1 base from V and 1 base from J, with 12 bases between. CDR3 bases: TGTGCCAGCTCACCACGCGGCCCCAAGGGCACAGATACGCAGTATTTT. It yields the protein CASSPRGPKGTDTQYF.

Concerning this clone itself: An end of the junction does not agree with germline; a read error may underlie this. J is TRBJ2-5 and V is TRBV13, with 11 nucleotides matching TRBD2. In germline, CDR1 is PRHDT, CDR2 FYEKMQ (reference sequence). The CDR3 covers 16 residues. CDR3 in amino acids: CARSIVTSGGQETQYF. The CDR3 DNA is TGTGCCCGCAGCATTGTAACTAGCGGGGGCCAAGAGACCCAGTACTTC.

The V and J genes are TRBV6-5 and TRBJ2-5, with a weak D call TRBD2 (5 bases). Gene TRBJ2-7 matches the end of the DNA better, so the J call may be wrong. Looked up from germline, CDR1 is MNHEY and CDR2 is SVGAGI. The CDR3 is 14 residues long. CDR3 in amino acids: CASREASIYYEQYF. The DNA of the CDR3 is TGTGCCAGCAGGGAGGCCAGCATCTACTACGAGCAGTACTTC.

The V call is TRBV28, the J call TRBJ2-1; D might be TRBD2 (5 bases). Germline V CDR1 and CDR2: MDHEN, SYDVKM. V dropped 4 bases and J dropped 7 bases, with 14 bases sitting between them. The CDR3 runs to 14 residues. The CDR3: CASSSPTGMNEQFF. The CDR3 bases are TGTGCCAGCAGTTCCCCGACGGGAATGAATGAGCAGTTCTTC.

V gene TRBV25-1 combines with J gene TRBJ2-7; D might be TRBD1 (5 bases). This CDR3 has 12 residues. Between the trimmed V and J ends, which lost 4 bases and 2 bases, there was a span of 6 bases. The V gene's germline CDR1 is MGHDK and CDR2 SYGVNS. CDR3 loop: CASSAGTYEQYF. CDR3 nucleotides: TGTGCCAGCAGTGCAGGGACCTACGAGCAGTACTTC.

The rearrangement joins TRBV10-3 to TRBJ1-1, with a weak D call TRBD1 (5 bases). The CDR3 is 13 amino acids. V lost 10 bases, J lost 1 base, and 13 bases lay in between. Germline V gene data show CDR1 as ENHRY and CDR2 as SYGVKD. DNA for the CDR3: TGTGCCACCCTGGGGGGTTGGAACACTGAAGCTTTCTTT. Amino acid sequence: CATLGGWNTEAFF.

This clone was found a few times. The chain joins TRBV7-9 to TRBJ1-1; a possible D gene is TRBD1 (5 bases). Trimming took off 5 bases at V and 3 bases at J, with 10 bases between the two ends. This CDR3 spans 13 amino acids. Germline V gene sequence: CDR1 SEHNR, CDR2 FQNEAQ (reference sequence). CDR3 region: CASSGWGDTEAFF. CDR3 in DNA: TGTGCCAGCAGCGGCTGGGGGGACACTGAAGCTTTCTTT.

The CDR3 reads CASSEIGTEKNYGYTF. The CDR3 coding sequence is TGTGCCAGCAGTGAAATCGGGACAGAGAAGAACTATGGCTACACCTTC. This chain uses TRBV25-1 with TRBJ1-2; TRBD1 matches at 7 bases. Trimming removed 2 bases from V and 2 bases from J; junction bases left unmatched: 8. Germline V gene lookup returns CDR1 MGHDK and CDR2 SYGVNS. CDR3 length: 16 residues.

This clone was seen more than once but under ten times. The CDR3 DNA reads as TGCGCCAGCAGCTCGGGGGACGGTCTTGAAAAACTGTTTTTT. Protein sequence: CASSSGDGLEKLFF. The chain joins TRBV5-1 to TRBJ1-4; weak D call: TRBD1 (5 bases). CDR3 length: 14 amino acids. Germline CDR1 and CDR2: SGHRS and YFSETQ. V was clipped by 3 bases and J by 7 bases, with 13 bases between them. Full variable domain (outside the CDR3, taken from reference TRBV5-1 and TRBJ1-4): KAGVTQTPRYLIKTRGQQVTLSCSPISGHRSVSWYQQTPGQGLQFLFEYFSETQRNKGNFPGRFSGRQFSNSRSEMNVSTLELGDSALYLCASSSGDGLEKLFFGSGTQLSVL.

The chain carries TRBV9 and TRBJ2-2, with D perhaps TRBD2 (5 bases). Germline V gives CDR1 SGDLS, CDR2 YYNGEE. Trimming stripped 6 bases from V and 0 bases from J, with 12 bases between. The CDR3 sequence is 15 residues long. The CDR3 protein is CASNRGLTNTGELFF. The CDR3 coding sequence is TGTGCCAGCAACCGAGGACTGACGAACACCGGGGAGCTGTTTTTT.

In its sample, this clone was seen once. The chain is built from TRBV4-1 and TRBJ2-7, with 7 bases aligning to TRBD2. CDR3 length: 13 amino acids. The germline gives CDR1 MGHRA, CDR2 YSYEKL. Trimming cost V 1 base and J 4 bases; bases outside gene matches: 1. The CDR3 DNA reads TGCGCCAGCAGCCAAGTGCGGGGGTACGAGCAGTACTTC. Translating gives CASSQVRGYEQYF.

This clone was counted a few times. The chain recombines TRBV4-1 with TRBJ1-1, with TRBD1 identical over 11 bases. Germline lookup yields CDR1 MGHRA and CDR2 YSYEKL. The CDR3 length is 14 residues. The J segment lost 6 bases and the V segment lost 4 bases, leaving 4 bases of the junction unmatched. The CDR3 is CASSRPGQGAEAFF. The DNA for the CDR3 is TGCGCCAGCAGCCGCCCGGGACAGGGGGCTGAAGCTTTCTTT.

The chain recombines TRBV5-1 with TRBJ1-5; tentatively, D is TRBD1 (5 bases). The CDR3 has 15 residues. The germline V gene has CDR1 SGHRS and CDR2 YFSETQ. V lost 0 bases, J lost 0 bases, and 7 bases lay in between. The CDR3 spells CASSLEGYSNQPQHF. The CDR3 nucleotides are TGCGCCAGCAGCTTGGAGGGGTATAGCAATCAGCCCCAGCATTTT.